This entry lists 11 T cell receptor beta chains sequenced from one sample in a study of T cells in Graves' hyperthyroidism and ophthalmopathy. RNA transcripts served as the template for amplifying TCR beta CDR3 regions. The HTBI primer set served for first-round RT-PCR of the TCR CDR3. TCRdb recomputed calls from the multiplex PCR reads with MiXCR, one row per CDR3 protein. The data hold 560,000 or so distinct CDR3 sequences, with roughly 46% observed a single time. The material sequenced was peripheral blood or thyroid tissue (not recorded which). These receptors came from a woman younger than 30 with Graves' hyperthyroidism.

The rearrangement uses TRBV29-1 and TRBJ2-5; tentative D call: TRBD2 (6 bases). Trimming stripped 3 bases from V and 11 bases from J, with 19 bases between. Germline CDR1 reads SQVTM; CDR2 reads ANQGSEA. CDR3 length: 13 amino acids. This chain's CDR3 is CSVEGQGRRGQYF. In DNA form, the CDR3 reads TGCAGCGTTGAGGGGCAAGGGCGGCGGGGTCAGTACTTC.

This clonotype was counted between two and nine times. The chain recombines TRBV9 with TRBJ1-6; D possibly corresponds to TRBD1 (5 bases). V shed 10 bases and J shed 8 bases, with 10 bases lying between them. This CDR3 is built from 11 residues. Germline CDR1 SGDLS, CDR2 YYNGEE. The CDR3 DNA follows: TGTGCCGGGGACCGGTATTCACCCCTCCACTTT. Encoded protein: CAGDRYSPLHF. Full variable domain (rest looked up from reference TRBV9 and TRBJ1-6): DSGVTQTPKHLITATGQRVTLRCSPRSGDLSVYWYQQSLDQGLQFLIQYYNGEERAKGNILERFSAQQFPDLHSELNLSSLELGDSALYFCAGDRYSPLHFGNGTRLTVT.

The rearrangement joins TRBV7-9 to TRBJ2-7; D is ambiguous. The CDR3 contains 12 residues. Germline lookup yields CDR1 SEHNR and CDR2 FQNEAQ (reference sequence). V was clipped by 5 bases and J by 2 bases, with 7 bases between them. CDR3 residues: CASSANPYEQYF. The CDR3 DNA follows: TGTGCCAGCAGCGCCAACCCCTACGAGCAGTACTTC.

This clonotype appeared a few times. This sequence joins TRBV7-6 and TRBJ2-7; possibly TRBD1 for D (6 bases). Germline V gene data show CDR1 as SGHVS and CDR2 as FNYEAQ. The CDR3 totals 13 residues. V dropped 5 bases and J dropped 9 bases, with 17 bases sitting between them. The CDR3 DNA is TGTGCCAGCAGCATGCGCAGAAGGGGGATGCAGTACTTC. The encoded protein is CASSMRRRGMQYF. The whole variable domain, remainder taken from reference TRBV7-6 and TRBJ2-7, is GAGVSQSPRYKVTKRGQDVALRCDPISGHVSLYWYRQALGQGPEFLTYFNYEAQQDKSGLPNDRFSAERPEGSISTLTIQRTEQRDSAMYRCASSMRRRGMQYFGPGTRLTVT.

The chain combines TRBV25-1 with TRBJ2-7; TRBD2 matches 7 bases. The V gene's germline CDR1 is MGHDK and CDR2 SYGVNS. This CDR3 spans 16 amino acids. J gave up 6 bases and V 4 bases, and 15 bases lay outside the gene matches. In DNA form, the CDR3 reads TGTGCCAGCAGTGCCCCTGATTGGGCGGGAGTGGGCGAGCAGTACTTC. Protein: CASSAPDWAGVGEQYF.

This clonotype has at least ten counts. This chain uses TRBV2 with TRBJ2-5; no clear D. The CDR3 contains 13 residues. Per germline, CDR1 SNHLY and CDR2 FYNNEI. V was shortened by 0 bases and J by 4 bases, with 6 bases between the two germline ends. The CDR3 here is CASSEAQLETQYF. The CDR3 DNA reads as TGTGCCAGCAGTGAAGCTCAATTAGAGACCCAGTACTTC.

The chain has TRBV25-1 and TRBJ1-6, with TRBD1 as a possible D gene (5 bases). Germline lookup yields CDR1 MGHDK and CDR2 SYGVNS. This CDR3 is built from 11 residues. V lost 11 bases, J lost 6 bases, and 8 bases lay in between. CDR3 DNA: TGTGCCTGGGACCTTAATTCACCCCTCCACTTT. It yields the protein CAWDLNSPLHF. The whole variable domain, remainder taken from reference TRBV25-1 and TRBJ1-6, is EADIYQTPRYLVIGTGKKITLECSQTMGHDKMYWYQQDPGMELHLIHYSYGVNSTEKGDLSSESTVSRIRTEHFPLTLESARPSHTSQYLCAWDLNSPLHFGNGTRLTVT.

This rearrangement joins TRBV2 to TRBJ1-6; possible D gene TRBD1, 5 bases. There are 15 residues in the CDR3. Trimming took 0 bases from V and 10 from J, leaving 13 bases between them. Germline V gene sequence: CDR1 SNHLY, CDR2 FYNNEI. The DNA for the CDR3 is TGTGCCAGCAGTGAAGCGGTGGGGCGCGGGTCACCCCTCCACTTT. Amino acid sequence: CASSEAVGRGSPLHF.

This chain uses TRBV4-1 with TRBJ1-1, with TRBD1 as a possible D gene (6 bases). The CDR3 runs 17 residues. Per germline, CDR1 MGHRA and CDR2 YSYEKL. The ends were cut back, 1 base at V and 2 bases at J, with 17 bases in the middle. Here the CDR3 reads CASSQVVVDRLNTEAFF. The DNA for the CDR3 is TGCGCCAGCAGCCAAGTCGTGGTTGACAGGCTTAACACTGAAGCTTTCTTT.

The chain couples TRBV7-3 to TRBJ1-4, with 8 bases that match TRBD1. Germline CDR1 is SGHTA and CDR2 is FQGTGA. This CDR3 region has 11 residues. V dropped 5 bases and J dropped 12; count of bases not matched to a gene: 2. CDR3 in DNA: TGTGCCAGCAGCGCGGACAGGGAACTGTTTTTT. Translated, it gives CASSADRELFF.

In its sample, this clonotype was seen many times. The chain carries TRBV20-1 and TRBJ1-6; 7 nucleotides agree with TRBD1. V was pared by 4 bases and J by 5 bases, with 2 bases of the junction left unmatched. Germline values: CDR1 DFQATT, CDR2 SNEGSKA (reference sequence). The CDR3 sequence is 13 residues long. In nucleotides, the CDR3 is TGCAGTGCTACCGGGACAGATAATTCACCCCTCCACTTT. Translated, it gives CSATGTDNSPLHF.